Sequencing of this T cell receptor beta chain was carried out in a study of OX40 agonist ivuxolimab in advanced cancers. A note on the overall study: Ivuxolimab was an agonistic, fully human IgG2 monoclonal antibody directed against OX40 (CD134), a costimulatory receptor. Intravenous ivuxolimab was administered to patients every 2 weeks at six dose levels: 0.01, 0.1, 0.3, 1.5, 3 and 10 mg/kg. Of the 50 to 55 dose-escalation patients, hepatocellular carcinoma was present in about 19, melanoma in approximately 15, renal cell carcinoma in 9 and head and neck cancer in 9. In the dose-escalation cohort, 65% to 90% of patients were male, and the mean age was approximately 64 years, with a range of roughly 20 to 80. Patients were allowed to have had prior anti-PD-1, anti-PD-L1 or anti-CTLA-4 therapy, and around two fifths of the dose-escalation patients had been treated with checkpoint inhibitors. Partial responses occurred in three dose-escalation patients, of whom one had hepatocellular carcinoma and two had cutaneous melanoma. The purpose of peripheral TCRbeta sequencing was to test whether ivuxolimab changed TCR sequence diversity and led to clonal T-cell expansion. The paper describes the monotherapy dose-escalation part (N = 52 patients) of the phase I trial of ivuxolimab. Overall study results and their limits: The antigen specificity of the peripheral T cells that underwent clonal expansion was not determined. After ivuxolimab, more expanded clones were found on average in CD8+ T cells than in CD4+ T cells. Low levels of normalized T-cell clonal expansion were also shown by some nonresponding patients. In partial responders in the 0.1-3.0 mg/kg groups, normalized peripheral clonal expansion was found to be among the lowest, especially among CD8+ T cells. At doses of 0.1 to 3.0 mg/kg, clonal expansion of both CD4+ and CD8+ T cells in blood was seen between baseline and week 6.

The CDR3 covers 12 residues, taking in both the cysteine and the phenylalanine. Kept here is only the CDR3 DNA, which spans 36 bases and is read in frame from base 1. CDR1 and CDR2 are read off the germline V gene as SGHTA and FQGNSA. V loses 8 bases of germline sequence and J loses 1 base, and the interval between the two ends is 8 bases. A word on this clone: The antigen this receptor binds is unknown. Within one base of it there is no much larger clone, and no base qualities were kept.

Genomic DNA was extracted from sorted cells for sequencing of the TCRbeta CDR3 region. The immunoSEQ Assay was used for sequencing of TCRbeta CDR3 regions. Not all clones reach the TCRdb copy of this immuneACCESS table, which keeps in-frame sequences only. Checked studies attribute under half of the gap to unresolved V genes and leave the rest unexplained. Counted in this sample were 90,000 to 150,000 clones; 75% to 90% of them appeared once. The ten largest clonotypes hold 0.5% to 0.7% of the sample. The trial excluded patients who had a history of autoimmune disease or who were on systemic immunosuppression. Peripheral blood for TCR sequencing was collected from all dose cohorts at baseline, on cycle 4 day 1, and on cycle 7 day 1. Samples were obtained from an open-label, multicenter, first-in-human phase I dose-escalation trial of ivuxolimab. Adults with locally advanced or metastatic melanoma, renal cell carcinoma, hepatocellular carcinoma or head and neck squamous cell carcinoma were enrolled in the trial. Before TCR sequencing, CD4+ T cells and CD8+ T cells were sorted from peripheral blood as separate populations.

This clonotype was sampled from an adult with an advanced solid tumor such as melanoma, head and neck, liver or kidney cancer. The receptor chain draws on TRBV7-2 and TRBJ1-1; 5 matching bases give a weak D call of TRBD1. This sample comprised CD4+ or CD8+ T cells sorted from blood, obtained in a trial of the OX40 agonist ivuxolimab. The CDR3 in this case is CASGTGNTEAFF. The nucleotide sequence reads TGTGCCAGCGGGACGGGGAACACTGAAGCTTTCTTT.